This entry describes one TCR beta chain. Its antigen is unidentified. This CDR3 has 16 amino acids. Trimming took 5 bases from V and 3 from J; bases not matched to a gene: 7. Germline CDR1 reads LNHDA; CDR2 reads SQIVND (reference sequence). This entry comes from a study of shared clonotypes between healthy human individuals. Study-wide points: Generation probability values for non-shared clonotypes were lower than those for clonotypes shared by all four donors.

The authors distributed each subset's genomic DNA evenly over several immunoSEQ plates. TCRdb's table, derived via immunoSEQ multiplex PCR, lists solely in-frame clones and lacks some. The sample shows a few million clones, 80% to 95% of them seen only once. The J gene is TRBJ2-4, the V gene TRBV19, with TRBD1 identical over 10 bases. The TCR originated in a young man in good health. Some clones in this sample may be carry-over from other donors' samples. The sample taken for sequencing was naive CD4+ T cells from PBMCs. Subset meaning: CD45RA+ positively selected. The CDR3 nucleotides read TGTGCCAGTAGTCCCGGACAGGGGGAAGGCAAAAACATTCAGTACTTC. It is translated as CASSPGQGEGKNIQYF.